This entry features one T cell receptor beta chain sequence. Germline CDR1 LGHDT, CDR2 YNNKEL (reference sequence). The CDR3 covers 16 residues. Deletions cut 4 bases from V and 5 bases from J, with 20 bases between. The record originates from a study of blood T cell repertoires in COVID-19. Study-level information: Donors in the United States, Italy and Spain gave samples during acute or convalescent COVID-19. The cDNA or gDNA used as material had been derived from T cells, B-cell-depleted T cells, or PBMCs.

Some clones are missing from TCRdb's copy, which holds only in-frame ones; the method was immunoSEQ multiplex PCR. The table has approximately 290,000 clones, more than 80% seen once; the top ten hold around 1.1%. Sequencing input: PBMCs or T cells enriched from blood (not recorded which). V usage is TRBV3-1 (or the pseudogene TRBV3-2) and J usage is TRBJ2-5; a weak D match, TRBD2 (6 bases). The clonotype comes from a woman aged 25 to 45 who had recovered from COVID-19. The CDR3: CASSPTSLEEWETQYF. The CDR3 region has the DNA TGTGCCAGCAGCCCCACTAGCTTGGAGGAATGGGAGACCCAGTACTTC.